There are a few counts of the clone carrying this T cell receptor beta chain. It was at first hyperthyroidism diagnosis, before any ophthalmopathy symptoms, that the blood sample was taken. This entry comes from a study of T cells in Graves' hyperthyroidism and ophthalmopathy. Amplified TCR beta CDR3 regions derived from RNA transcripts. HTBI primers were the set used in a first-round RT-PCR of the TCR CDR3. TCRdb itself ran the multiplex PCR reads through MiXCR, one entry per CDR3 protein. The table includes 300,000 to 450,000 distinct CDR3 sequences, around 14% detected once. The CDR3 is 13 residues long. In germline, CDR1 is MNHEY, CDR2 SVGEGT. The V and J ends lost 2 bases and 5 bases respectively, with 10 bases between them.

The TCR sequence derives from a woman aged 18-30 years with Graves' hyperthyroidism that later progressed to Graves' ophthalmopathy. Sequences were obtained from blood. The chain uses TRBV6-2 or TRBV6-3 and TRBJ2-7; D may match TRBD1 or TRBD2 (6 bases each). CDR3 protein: CASSYTGRHEQYF. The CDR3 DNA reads TGTGCCAGCAGTTACACAGGGAGGCACGAGCAGTACTTC.